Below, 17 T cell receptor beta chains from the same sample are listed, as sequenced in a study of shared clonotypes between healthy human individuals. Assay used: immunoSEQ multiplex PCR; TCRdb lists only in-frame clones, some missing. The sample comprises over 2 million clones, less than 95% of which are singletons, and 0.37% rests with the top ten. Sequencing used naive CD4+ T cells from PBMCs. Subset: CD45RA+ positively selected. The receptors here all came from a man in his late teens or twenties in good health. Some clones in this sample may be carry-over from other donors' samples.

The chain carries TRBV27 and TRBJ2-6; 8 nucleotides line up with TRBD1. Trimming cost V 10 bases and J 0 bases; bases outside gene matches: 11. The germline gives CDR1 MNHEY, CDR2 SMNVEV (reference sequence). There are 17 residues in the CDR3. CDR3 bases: TGTGCCACCCACCCAGACAGGGGAAACTCTGGGGCCAACGTCCTGACTTTC. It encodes CATHPDRGNSGANVLTF.

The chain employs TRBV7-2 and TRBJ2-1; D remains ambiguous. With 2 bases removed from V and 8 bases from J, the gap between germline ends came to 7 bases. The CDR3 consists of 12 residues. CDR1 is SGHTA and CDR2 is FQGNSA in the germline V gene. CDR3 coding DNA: TGTGCCAGCAGCTTACTAGGGCATGAGCAGTTCTTC. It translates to CASSLLGHEQFF.

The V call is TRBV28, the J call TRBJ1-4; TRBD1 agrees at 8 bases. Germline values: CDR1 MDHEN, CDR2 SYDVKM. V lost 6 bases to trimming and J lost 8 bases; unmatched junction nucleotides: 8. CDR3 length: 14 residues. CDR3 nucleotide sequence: TGTGCCAGCAGCGACAGGGGACCTAGGGAAAAACTGTTTTTT. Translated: CASSDRGPREKLFF.

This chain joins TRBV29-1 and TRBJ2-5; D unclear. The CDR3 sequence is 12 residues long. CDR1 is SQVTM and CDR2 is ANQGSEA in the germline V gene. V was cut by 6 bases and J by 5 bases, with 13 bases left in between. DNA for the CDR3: TGCAGCGTCCTCTCCGGGCCCGAGACCCAGTACTTC. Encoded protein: CSVLSGPETQYF.

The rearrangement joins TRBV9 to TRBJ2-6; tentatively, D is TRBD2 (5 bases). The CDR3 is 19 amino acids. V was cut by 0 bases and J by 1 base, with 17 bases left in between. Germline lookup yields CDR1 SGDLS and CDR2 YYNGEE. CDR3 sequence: CASSVGSGFWQSGANVLTF. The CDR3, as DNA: TGTGCCAGCAGCGTAGGTTCGGGGTTTTGGCAGTCTGGGGCCAACGTCCTGACTTTC. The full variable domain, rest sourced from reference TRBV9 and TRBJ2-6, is DSGVTQTPKHLITATGQRVTLRCSPRSGDLSVYWYQQSLDQGLQFLIQYYNGEERAKGNILERFSAQQFPDLHSELNLSSLELGDSALYFCASSVGSGFWQSGANVLTFGAGSRLTVL.

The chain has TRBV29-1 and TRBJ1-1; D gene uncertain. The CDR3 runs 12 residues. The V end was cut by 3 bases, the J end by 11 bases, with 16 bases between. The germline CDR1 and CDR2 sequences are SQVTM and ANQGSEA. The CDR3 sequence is CSVDGLISGAFF. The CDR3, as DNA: TGCAGCGTTGATGGGCTGATTTCGGGGGCTTTCTTT.

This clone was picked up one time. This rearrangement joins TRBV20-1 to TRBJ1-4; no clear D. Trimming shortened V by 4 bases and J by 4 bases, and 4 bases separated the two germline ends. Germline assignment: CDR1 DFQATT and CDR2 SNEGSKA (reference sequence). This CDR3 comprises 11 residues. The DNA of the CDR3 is TGCAGTGCTAATCATAATGAAAAACTGTTTTTT. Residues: CSANHNEKLFF.

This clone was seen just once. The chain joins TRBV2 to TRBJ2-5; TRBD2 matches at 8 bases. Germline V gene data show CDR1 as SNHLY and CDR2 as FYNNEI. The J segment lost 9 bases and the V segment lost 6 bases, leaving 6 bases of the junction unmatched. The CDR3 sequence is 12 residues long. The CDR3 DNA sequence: TGTGCCAGCAGATCTAGCGGGCCGGCCCAGTACTTC. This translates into CASRSSGPAQYF.

This CDR3 is CATSVDYTGELFF. CDR3 DNA: TGTGCCACCAGCGTCGACTACACCGGGGAGCTGTTTTTT. The J gene is TRBJ2-2, the V gene TRBV15, with no clear D. Per germline, CDR1 LNHNV and CDR2 YYDKDF (reference sequence). V was pared by 5 bases and J by 3 bases, with 7 bases between. The CDR3 is made up of 13 amino acids.

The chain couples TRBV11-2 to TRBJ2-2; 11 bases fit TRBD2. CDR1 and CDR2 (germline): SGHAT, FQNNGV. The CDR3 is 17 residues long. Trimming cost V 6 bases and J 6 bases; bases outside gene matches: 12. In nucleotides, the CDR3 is TGTGCCAGCAGACATAGCGGGAGGGCCCTCGTGTCCGGGGAGCTGTTTTTT. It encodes CASRHSGRALVSGELFF.

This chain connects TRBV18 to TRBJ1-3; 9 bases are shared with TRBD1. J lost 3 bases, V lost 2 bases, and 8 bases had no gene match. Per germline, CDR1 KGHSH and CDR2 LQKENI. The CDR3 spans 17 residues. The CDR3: CASSPGTGGPGGNTIYF. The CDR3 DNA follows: TGTGCCAGCTCACCAGGAACAGGGGGCCCCGGTGGAAACACCATATATTTT.

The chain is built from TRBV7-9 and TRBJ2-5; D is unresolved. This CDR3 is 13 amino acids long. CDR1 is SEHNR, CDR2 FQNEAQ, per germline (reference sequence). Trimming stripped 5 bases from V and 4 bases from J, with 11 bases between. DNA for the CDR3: TGTGCCAGCAGCCCCCCAGGTGGAGAGACCCAGTACTTC. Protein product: CASSPPGGETQYF.

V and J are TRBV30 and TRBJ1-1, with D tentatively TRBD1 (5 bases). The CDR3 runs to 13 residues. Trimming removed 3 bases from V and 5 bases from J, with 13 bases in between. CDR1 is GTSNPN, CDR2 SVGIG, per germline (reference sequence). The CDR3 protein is CAWSSRQGTEAFF. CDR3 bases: TGTGCCTGGAGCTCCCGCCAGGGAACTGAAGCTTTCTTT. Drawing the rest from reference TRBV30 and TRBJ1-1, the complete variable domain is SQTIHQWPATLVQPVGSPLSLECTVEGTSNPNLYWYRQAAGRGLQLLFYSVGIGQISSEVPQNLSASRPQDRQFILSSKKLLLSDSGFYLCAWSSRQGTEAFFGQGTRLTVV.

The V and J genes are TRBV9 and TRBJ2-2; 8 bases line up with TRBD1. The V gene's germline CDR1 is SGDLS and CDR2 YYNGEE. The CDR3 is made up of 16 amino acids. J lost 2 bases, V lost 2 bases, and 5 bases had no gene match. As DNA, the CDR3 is TGTGCCAGCAGCGTTGGGACAGGCGTTAACACCGGGGAGCTGTTTTTT. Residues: CASSVGTGVNTGELFF.

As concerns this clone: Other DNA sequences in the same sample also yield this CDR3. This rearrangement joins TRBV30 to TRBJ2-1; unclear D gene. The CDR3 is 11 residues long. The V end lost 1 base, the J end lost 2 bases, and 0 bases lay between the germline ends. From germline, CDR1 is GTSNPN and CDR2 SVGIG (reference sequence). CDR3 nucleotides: TGTGCCTGGAGTGCCTACAATGAGCAGTTCTTC. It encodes CAWSAYNEQFF.

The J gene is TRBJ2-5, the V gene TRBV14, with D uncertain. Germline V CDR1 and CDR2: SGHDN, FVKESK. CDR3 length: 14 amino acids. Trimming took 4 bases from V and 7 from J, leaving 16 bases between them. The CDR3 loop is CASSPQPPRGTQYF. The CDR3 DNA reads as TGTGCCAGCAGCCCCCAGCCGCCAAGAGGGACCCAGTACTTC.

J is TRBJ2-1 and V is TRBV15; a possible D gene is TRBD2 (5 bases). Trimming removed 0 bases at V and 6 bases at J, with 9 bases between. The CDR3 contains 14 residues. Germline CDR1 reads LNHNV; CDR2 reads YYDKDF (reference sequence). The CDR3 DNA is TGTGCCACCAGCAGAGATCTGCGGGTCAATGAGCAGTTCTTC. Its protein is CATSRDLRVNEQFF.